These 24 T cell receptor beta chains were sequenced from one sample in a study of blood T cell repertoires in COVID-19. The data were produced by immunoSEQ multiplex PCR, yet TCRdb's version contains in-frame clones alone and is incomplete. The sample shows over 30,000 clones, roughly nine tenths of them seen only once. The sample comprised peripheral blood. Receptor source: a woman aged 80 or older with active or convalescent COVID-19.

The chain couples TRBV5-8 to TRBJ1-1; no reliable D call. Germline CDR1 reads SGHTS; CDR2 reads YDEGEE. The CDR3 runs to 12 residues. Trimming left V 0 bases short and J 8 bases short, with 8 bases between. CDR3 DNA: TGTGCCAGCAGCTTGGGCCGGTTAGAAGCTTTCTTT. Protein: CASSLGRLEAFF.

The genes are TRBV5-8 and TRBJ2-2, with 8 nucleotides matching TRBD1. Germline V gene data show CDR1 as SGHTS and CDR2 as YDEGEE. CDR3 size: 15 residues. CDR3 amino acids: CDTTGGPRSTGELFF. The CDR3 DNA follows: TGTGACACTACAGGGGGGCCTCGGAGCACCGGGGAGCTGTTTTTT.

The V gene is TRBV3-1 (or the pseudogene TRBV3-2), the J gene TRBJ2-5, with a weak D call TRBD2 (6 bases). V was pared by 8 bases and J by 5 bases, with 18 bases between. The length of the CDR3 is 14 residues. CDR1 LGHDT and CDR2 YNNKEL come from the germline V gene (reference sequence). CDR3 sequence: CASAHLGGVETQYF. The DNA of the CDR3 is TGTGCCAGCGCCCACTTGGGCGGGGTGGAGACCCAGTACTTC.

This sequence joins TRBV5-8 and TRBJ2-5; possibly TRBD2 for D (5 bases). Germline V gene lookup returns CDR1 SGHTS and CDR2 YDEGEE. The CDR3 contains 12 residues. CDR3 nucleotide sequence: TGTGGCACTAGACGGAGACAAGAGACCCAGTACTTC. Translating gives CGTRRRQETQYF.

The CDR3 bases are TGTGCCAGCAGAGAAGTAGCGGGGGGATACAATGAGCAGTTCTTC. This sequence encodes CASREVAGGYNEQFF. The V and J genes are TRBV6-4 and TRBJ2-1; 10 bases align to TRBD2. Per germline, CDR1 MRHNA and CDR2 SNTAGT. Losses at the gene ends were 6 bases for V and 4 bases for J; bases not matched to a gene: 6. The CDR3 runs 15 residues.

The chain is built from TRBV11-2 and TRBJ1-3, with D uncertain. Germline V gene data show CDR1 as SGHAT and CDR2 as FQNNGV. The CDR3 is 15 amino acids. Trimming removed 3 bases from V and 2 bases from J, with 11 bases in between. Here the CDR3 DNA reads TGTGCCAGCAGCTTTTATGTTGAGACTGGAAACACCATATATTTT. As protein: CASSFYVETGNTIYF.

The chain joins TRBV27 to TRBJ2-7; 8 bases agree with TRBD1. This CDR3 is 14 amino acids long. V shed 6 bases and J 0 bases; nucleotides not matched to a gene: 4. Germline V CDR1 and CDR2: MNHEY, SMNVEV (reference sequence). CDR3 bases: TGTGCCAGCAGCCGGACAGGGAGCTCCTACGAGCAGTACTTC. This gives the protein CASSRTGSSYEQYF.

V and J are TRBV20-1 and TRBJ2-1; D gene uncertain. This CDR3 has 12 residues. CDR1 DFQATT and CDR2 SNEGSKA come from the germline V gene (reference sequence). V dropped 3 bases and J dropped 4 bases, with 7 bases sitting between them. This CDR3 reads CSASQIYNEQFF. Here the CDR3 DNA reads TGCAGTGCTAGTCAGATTTACAATGAGCAGTTCTTC.

The J gene is TRBJ2-7, the V gene TRBV29-1, with a tentative D call TRBD1 (6 bases). Trimming removed 6 bases from V and 6 bases from J, with 15 bases in between. The CDR3 is made up of 12 amino acids. Germline-derived CDR1 and CDR2 are SQVTM and ANQGSEA. CDR3 residues: CSVPGQLSEQYF. The CDR3 coding sequence is TGCAGCGTCCCCGGACAGCTTTCCGAGCAGTACTTC.

The CDR3 loop is CASSLRSSYEQYF. Here the CDR3 DNA reads TGTGCCAGCAGCTTGAGAAGCTCCTACGAGCAGTACTTC. The V gene is TRBV11-3, the J gene TRBJ2-7; D gene unclear. The V end was cut by 3 bases, the J end by 0 bases, with 6 bases between. The V gene's germline CDR1 is SGHNT and CDR2 YENEEA. CDR3 length equals 13 residues.

The chain is built from TRBV5-1 and TRBJ2-7; the D is unclear. The germline CDR1 and CDR2 sequences are SGHRS and YFSETQ. This CDR3 is 16 amino acids long. V lost 4 bases and J lost 0, with 17 bases in between. Here the CDR3 DNA reads TGCGCCAGCAGCCCAGGCCTCCAGGCGTCCTCCTACGAGCAGTACTTC. As protein: CASSPGLQASSYEQYF.

This rearrangement joins TRBV7-8 to TRBJ2-1; 9 bases are a match to TRBD2. The trim removed 2 bases at V and 0 bases at J, leaving 14 bases unmatched. The CDR3 has 20 residues. Germline-derived CDR1 and CDR2 are SGHVS and FQNEAQ. CDR3 sequence (DNA): TGTGCCAGCAGCTTATGGTCGGGACTAGCCGGTCTGGGCTCCTACAATGAGCAGTTCTTC. It is translated as CASSLWSGLAGLGSYNEQFF.

Comments on this clone: Sequence at one end of the junction differs from germline and may be a read error. The J gene is TRBJ2-1, the V gene TRBV11-3; 11 bases align to TRBD2. CDR3 length: 15 amino acids. CDR1 and CDR2 from the germline V gene are SGHNT and YENEEA. CDR3: CASRLAGGPGNEQFF. CDR3 nucleotide sequence: TGTGCCAGCAGGTTAGCGGGGGGGCCGGGGAATGAGCAGTTCTTC.

The chain combines TRBV6-1 with TRBJ1-2, with a weak D call TRBD1 (6 bases). The CDR3 is 13 amino acids. CDR1 MNHNS and CDR2 SASEGT come from the germline V gene. V lost 3 bases, J lost 5 bases, and 10 bases lay in between. The CDR3 reads CASSDQGKYGYTF. The CDR3 nucleotides are TGTGCCAGCAGTGACCAGGGGAAGTATGGCTACACCTTC.

This chain joins TRBV2 and TRBJ1-3; 10 bases are shared with TRBD1. Trimming took 6 bases from V and 4 from J; bases not matched to a gene: 6. Germline CDR1 is SNHLY and CDR2 is FYNNEI. The CDR3 contains 15 residues. The CDR3 DNA sequence: TGTGCCAGCAGCCCTGACAGGGGGCTGGGAAACACCATATATTTT. This encodes CASSPDRGLGNTIYF.

The rearrangement joins TRBV7-2 to TRBJ2-5, with TRBD2 as a possible D gene (5 bases). This CDR3 comprises 13 residues. Trimming shortened V by 3 bases and J by 5 bases, and 10 bases separated the two germline ends. Looked up from germline, CDR1 is SGHTA and CDR2 is FQGNSA. The CDR3 sequence: CASSFSWRETQYF. The DNA for the CDR3 is TGTGCCAGCAGCTTCTCTTGGAGGGAGACCCAGTACTTC.

The chain carries TRBV28 and TRBJ1-2; TRBD1 matches 9 bases. With V trimmed by 6 bases and J by 5 bases, 4 bases remained unmatched. Germline CDR1 is MDHEN and CDR2 is SYDVKM. The CDR3 runs 13 residues. Here the CDR3 DNA reads TGTGCCAGCAGGTGGACAGGGGTTTATGGCTACACCTTC. The encoded protein is CASRWTGVYGYTF.

This sequence joins TRBV18 and TRBJ2-2; D gene unclear. Trimming pared 2 bases from V and 6 bases from J, leaving 19 bases between. The CDR3 extends over 17 amino acids. CDR1 is KGHSH, CDR2 LQKENI, per germline. The CDR3 DNA reads TGTGCCAGCTCACCAAACAGCTTCACATCTATCGCCGGGGAGCTGTTTTTT. The encoded protein is CASSPNSFTSIAGELFF.

The J gene is TRBJ2-4, the V gene TRBV6-5; TRBD1 matches 7 bases. V was pared by 5 bases and J by 3 bases, with 7 bases of the junction left unmatched. The CDR3 runs to 15 residues. Germline-derived CDR1 and CDR2 are MNHEY and SVGAGI. The CDR3 DNA follows: TGTGCCAGCAGTAACAGGGGCGAGGTCAAAAACATTCAGTACTTC. It specifies CASSNRGEVKNIQYF.

The chain recombines TRBV6-2 or TRBV6-3 with TRBJ1-3, with TRBD1 identical over 7 bases. With 5 bases clipped from V and 0 bases from J, the junction kept 4 bases outside the gene matches. The length of the CDR3 is 15 residues. CDR1 MNHEY and CDR2 SVGEGT come from the germline V gene. The CDR3 coding sequence is TGTGCCAGCAGTACAGGACAGGTCTCTGGAAACACCATATATTTT. Protein sequence: CASSTGQVSGNTIYF.

The chain is built from TRBV7-2 and TRBJ2-6, with D unclear. The length of the CDR3 is 16 residues. Between the trimmed V and J ends, which lost 1 base and 0 bases, there was a span of 7 bases. Germline CDR1 and CDR2: SGHTA and FQGNSA. Here the CDR3 DNA reads TGTGCCAGCAGCTTAGTTGTCGGCTCTGGGGCCAACGTCCTGACTTTC. It is translated as CASSLVVGSGANVLTF.

CDR3 loop: CASSEPRQGAYNEQFF. CDR3 coding DNA: TGTGCCAGCAGTGAACCCCGACAGGGGGCGTACAATGAGCAGTTCTTC. This chain connects TRBV6-1 to TRBJ2-1; 10 bases map to TRBD1. V lost 2 bases to trimming and J lost 4 bases; unmatched junction nucleotides: 5. The CDR3 is 16 residues long. Germline V gene lookup returns CDR1 MNHNS and CDR2 SASEGT.

The V and J genes are TRBV7-9 and TRBJ2-3; D gene unclear. The V and J ends lost 7 bases and 6 bases respectively, with 8 bases between them. The CDR3 sequence is 11 residues long. CDR1 and CDR2 (germline): SEHNR, FQNEAQ (reference sequence). The CDR3 nucleotides read TGTGCCAGCACCCCTGGCGATACGCAGTATTTT. Translated: CASTPGDTQYF.

J is TRBJ1-5 and V is TRBV28; no firm D call. The V and J ends lost 2 bases and 4 bases respectively, with 21 bases between them. The CDR3 has 18 amino acids. The germline CDR1 and CDR2 sequences are MDHEN and SYDVKM. This CDR3 reads CASSLEGLLDPMNQPQHF. CDR3 nucleotide sequence: TGTGCCAGCAGTTTAGAGGGCCTTTTGGACCCTATGAATCAGCCCCAGCATTTT.